Reported below is one T cell receptor beta chain. Antigen: not known. V gave up 5 bases and J gave up 4 bases, with 11 bases separating them. Per germline, CDR1 SGHTA and CDR2 FQGNSA. The CDR3 is 13 amino acids. Data came from immunoSEQ multiplex PCR; TCRdb stores just in-frame clones and leaves some out. This table holds some 90,000 clones, approximately 86% found once. The entry originates in a study of identifying expanded T cells in peripheral blood. No infections or other immune events were documented during collection. Overall study results and limits: Differentially abundant clones: roughly 1.2 between replicates, 16.4 at two to three weeks, 19 to 20 at four. Across healthy donors, higher total template counts meant significantly greater roughly two-week count variance.

The source of this sequence is a person aged 18 to 75 in good health. V gene TRBV7-2 combines with J gene TRBJ2-5, with D possibly being TRBD1 or TRBD2 (5 bases each). Sequencing input: blood. CDR3 protein: CASSIPGRETQYF. CDR3 DNA sequence: TGTGCCAGCAGCATCCCAGGGAGAGAGACCCAGTACTTC.